One and the same sample provided the 30 T cell receptor beta chains below, sequenced in a study of CD8 T cells in Susac syndrome. Random hexamers primed reverse transcription of about 0.5 to 1 ug RNA. TCRdb analysed the immunoSEQ multiplex PCR reads with MiXCR anew, one entry per CDR3 protein. The sample lists around 170,000 distinct CDR3 sequences, roughly 92% occurring once. The sequenced sample was CD4+ T cells from PBMCs. The receptors were gathered from a human donor with Susac syndrome.

The chain combines TRBV19 with TRBJ2-7; TRBD1 aligns across 7 bases. The CDR3 sequence is 14 residues long. The V gene's germline CDR1 is LNHDA and CDR2 SQIVND (reference sequence). V lost 3 bases to trimming and J lost 1 base; unmatched junction nucleotides: 3. CDR3 loop: CASSMGRGSYEQYF. Here the CDR3 DNA reads TGTGCCAGTAGTATGGGCAGGGGGTCCTACGAGCAGTACTTC. Drawing the rest from reference TRBV19 and TRBJ2-7, the complete variable domain is DGGITQSPKYLFRKEGQNVTLSCEQNLNHDAMYWYRQDPGQGLRLIYYSQIVNDFQKGDIAEGYSVSREKKESFPLTVTSAQKNPTAFYLCASSMGRGSYEQYFGPGTRLTVT.

Only one count was recorded for this clonotype. The chain couples TRBV12-5 to TRBJ1-5; maybe TRBD1 (6 bases). Per germline, CDR1 LGHNT and CDR2 FRNRAP. Trimming took 5 bases from V and 0 from J, leaving 8 bases between them. CDR3 size: 14 residues. In DNA, the CDR3 is TGTGCTAGTGGTGGACAGATTAGCAATCAGCCCCAGCATTTT. As protein: CASGGQISNQPQHF.

Remarks on this clonotype: Germline and junction disagree at one end, which may indicate a read error. The rearrangement uses TRBV7-2 and TRBJ2-2; the match to TRBD1 covers 7 bases. Germline V gene sequence: CDR1 SGHTA, CDR2 FQGNSA. The CDR3 sequence is 17 residues long. The chain's CDR3 is CASTLNGKTGSAGELFF. The CDR3 DNA sequence: TGTGCCAGCACCTTAAACGGGAAGACAGGGTCGGCCGGGGAGCTGTTTTTT.

The chain couples TRBV11-2 to TRBJ2-1, with D possibly being TRBD1 (5 bases). The CDR3 extends over 16 amino acids. The germline gives CDR1 SGHAT, CDR2 FQNNGV. Trimming removed 1 base from V and 9 bases from J, with 19 bases in between. In DNA, the CDR3 is TGTGCCAGCAGCTTAGTGTCCAGGGTGCCTATGGGTGAGCAGTTCTTC. It encodes CASSLVSRVPMGEQFF.

The chain couples TRBV25-1 to TRBJ1-2, with D perhaps matching TRBD1 (6 bases). Trimming shortened V by 3 bases and J by 2 bases, and 7 bases separated the two germline ends. Germline V gene data show CDR1 as MGHDK and CDR2 as SYGVNS. This CDR3 is built from 13 residues. CDR3 loop: CASSDQGNYGYTF. The DNA of the CDR3 is TGTGCCAGCAGTGACCAGGGGAACTATGGCTACACCTTC.

The chain uses TRBV6-5 and TRBJ2-7; 8 positions match TRBD1. Germline CDR1 MNHEY, CDR2 SVGAGI. The CDR3 has 14 residues. V shed 2 bases and J 2 bases; nucleotides not matched to a gene: 2. The CDR3 DNA reads TGTGCCAGCAGTTACGACAGGGGACCCTACGAGCAGTACTTC. Translation: CASSYDRGPYEQYF.

The rearrangement links TRBV6-5 to TRBJ1-5, with no clear D. Trimming took 4 bases from V and 0 from J, leaving 7 bases between them. Germline values: CDR1 MNHEY, CDR2 SVGAGI. The CDR3 consists of 14 residues. The CDR3, as DNA: TGTGCCAGCAGTTTAGCGTATAGCAATCAGCCCCAGCATTTT. It encodes CASSLAYSNQPQHF.

Only one count was recorded for this clonotype. CDR3 protein: CASSRTGSNYGYTF. The CDR3 nucleotides are TGTGCCAGCAGTCGGACCGGGTCCAACTATGGCTACACCTTC. This chain links TRBV12-3 or TRBV12-4 with TRBJ1-2, with D unresolved. This CDR3 contains 14 residues. Trimming pared 5 bases from V and 2 bases from J, leaving 12 bases between.

V gene TRBV11-3 combines with J gene TRBJ2-1; 7 positions agree with TRBD1. The germline V gene encodes CDR1 SGHNT and CDR2 YENEEA. The CDR3 contains 13 residues. The trim removed 7 bases at V and 8 bases at J, leaving 8 bases unmatched. The CDR3 loop is CASTTGYGDEQFF. The CDR3 coding sequence is TGTGCCAGCACGACAGGGTATGGGGATGAGCAGTTCTTC.

The chain uses TRBV29-1 and TRBJ2-1; a possible D gene is TRBD1 (6 bases). V was cut by 4 bases and J by 4 bases, with 17 bases left in between. Germline V gives CDR1 SQVTM, CDR2 ANQGSEA. This CDR3 has 15 amino acids. CDR3 coding DNA: TGCAGCGTTGCTGTCGGCAGGGGTTTATACAATGAGCAGTTCTTC. This codes for CSVAVGRGLYNEQFF.

This chain uses TRBV6-2 or TRBV6-3 with TRBJ2-3; D is unclear. Per the germline V gene, CDR1 is MNHEY and CDR2 is SVGEGT. This CDR3 region has 16 residues. Trimming left V 5 bases short and J 1 base short, with 16 bases between. For the CDR3, the DNA is TGTGCCAGCAGTACCGACTGGAAGCCCGGCACAGATACGCAGTATTTT. Its protein product is CASSTDWKPGTDTQYF.

The chain has TRBV11-2 and TRBJ2-7, with D uncertain. The CDR3 has 10 residues. Germline V lookup: CDR1 SGHAT, CDR2 FQNNGV. V lost 5 bases and J lost 3, with 2 bases in between. The CDR3 spells CASSHYEQYF. In DNA form, the CDR3 reads TGTGCCAGCAGCCACTACGAGCAGTACTTC.

Written as DNA, the CDR3 is TGTGCCAGCAGTTTAGCGGGGGGGGTCACTGAAGCTTTCTTT. It yields the protein CASSLAGGVTEAFF. The chain combines TRBV12-3 or TRBV12-4 with TRBJ1-1, with D perhaps TRBD1 (5 bases). The CDR3 consists of 14 residues. V lost 0 bases to trimming and J lost 4 bases, with 9 bases between them.

The CDR3 sequence: CASSPRGYQETQYF. The CDR3 bases are TGTGCCAGCAGCCCTCGGGGGTACCAAGAGACCCAGTACTTC. The chain combines TRBV7-2 with TRBJ2-5, with D perhaps TRBD2 (6 bases). This CDR3 is built from 14 residues. The ends were cut back, 5 bases at V and 0 bases at J, with 10 bases in the middle. CDR1 is SGHTA, CDR2 FQGNSA, per germline.

J is TRBJ2-6 and V is TRBV5-6, with D perhaps given as TRBD1 or TRBD2 (5 bases each). The CDR3 contains 16 residues. V dropped 0 bases and J dropped 4 bases, with 11 bases sitting between them. Germline V lookup: CDR1 SGHDT, CDR2 YYEEEE. The CDR3 region is CASSLGDAWGANVLTF. DNA of the CDR3: TGTGCCAGCAGCTTGGGGGACGCCTGGGGGGCCAACGTCCTGACTTTC.

This chain uses TRBV20-1 with TRBJ2-1; D is ambiguous. The germline gives CDR1 DFQATT, CDR2 SNEGSKA (reference sequence). The length of the CDR3 is 16 residues. V dropped 0 bases and J dropped 5 bases, with 17 bases sitting between them. CDR3 in DNA: TGCAGTGCTAGAGACCCGGTAGACTCCGCAGACAATGAGCAGTTCTTC. It is translated as CSARDPVDSADNEQFF.

The chain couples TRBV5-1 to TRBJ2-3; 8 positions agree with TRBD2. There are 15 residues in the CDR3. The junction had 6 bases not matched to a gene; V was cut back by 4 bases and J by 2 bases. The germline gives CDR1 SGHRS, CDR2 YFSETQ. The CDR3 DNA reads as TGCGCCAGCAGCCCCCGGGAGGGGACCACAGATACGCAGTATTTT. Translating gives CASSPREGTTDTQYF.

The chain has TRBV9 and TRBJ2-1; 7 bases align to TRBD2. The germline gives CDR1 SGDLS, CDR2 YYNGEE. Losses at the gene ends were 0 bases for V and 10 bases for J; bases not matched to a gene: 1. The CDR3 is 12 amino acids. CDR3 nucleotide sequence: TGTGCCAGCAGCGTAGAGGGACTAGAGCAGTTCTTC. Residues: CASSVEGLEQFF.

The V gene is TRBV12-3 or TRBV12-4, the J gene TRBJ1-1, with D possibly TRBD1 on 6 matching bases. The CDR3 spans 14 residues. The V end lost 6 bases, the J end lost 11 bases, and 22 bases lay between the germline ends. The CDR3, as DNA: TGTGCCAGCAGGAGAAAGACAGGCACCAGTCAGGCTTTCTTT. Its translation: CASRRKTGTSQAFF.

The sample holds one count of this clonotype. The rearrangement uses TRBV11-2 and TRBJ2-3, with 8 bases that match TRBD1. Trimming at V came to 5 bases and at J to 1 base, leaving 8 bases not matched to a gene. Germline V gene lookup returns CDR1 SGHAT and CDR2 FQNNGV. The CDR3 runs 16 residues. CDR3 region: CASSEGRGRGTDTQYF. In DNA, the CDR3 is TGTGCCAGCAGCGAAGGCAGGGGGCGCGGCACAGATACGCAGTATTTT.

The chain is built from TRBV10-3 and TRBJ2-4; 9 bases line up with TRBD2. The CDR3 runs 17 residues. J was trimmed by 0 bases and V by 2 bases; bases with no gene match: 5. Germline V gives CDR1 ENHRY, CDR2 SYGVKD. The DNA for the CDR3 is TGTGCCATCAGTGAGAGGGGGACTAGCCAAGCCAAAAACATTCAGTACTTC. Protein sequence: CAISERGTSQAKNIQYF.

V and J are TRBV12-3 or TRBV12-4 and TRBJ2-1; 10 bases fit TRBD1. The V segment lost 5 bases and the J segment 6 bases; nucleotides outside the gene matches: 7. CDR3 length: 15 amino acids. CDR3 region: CASSRGQGDVNEQFF. The CDR3 region has the DNA TGTGCCAGCAGTCGCGGACAGGGGGATGTCAATGAGCAGTTCTTC.

The CDR3 here is CASSTTGTGEGGYTF. In DNA form, the CDR3 reads TGCGCCAGCAGCACTACCGGGACAGGAGAAGGAGGCTACACCTTC. The V call is TRBV5-1, the J call TRBJ1-2, with TRBD1 identical over 8 bases. This CDR3 is built from 15 residues. Germline V gene sequence: CDR1 SGHRS, CDR2 YFSETQ. The trim removed 4 bases at V and 8 bases at J, leaving 13 bases unmatched. The full variable domain, its missing parts supplied by reference TRBV5-1 and TRBJ1-2, is KAGVTQTPRYLIKTRGQQVTLSCSPISGHRSVSWYQQTPGQGLQFLFEYFSETQRNKGNFPGRFSGRQFSNSRSEMNVSTLELGDSALYLCASSTTGTGEGGYTFGSGTRLTVV.

The rearrangement links TRBV3-1 to TRBJ2-3, with no clear D. Trimming stripped 3 bases from V and 8 bases from J, with 12 bases between. Germline V gene lookup returns CDR1 LGHDT and CDR2 YNNKEL (reference sequence). This CDR3 region has 13 residues. The CDR3 DNA follows: TGTGCCAGCAGCCAGGGCGCCCTGGGTACGCAGTATTTT. This codes for CASSQGALGTQYF.

The V gene is TRBV2, the J gene TRBJ1-1, with D unresolved. V shed 2 bases and J shed 5 bases, with 15 bases lying between them. CDR1 SNHLY and CDR2 FYNNEI come from the germline V gene. The CDR3 extends over 15 amino acids. CDR3 sequence (DNA): TGTGCCAGCAGTGAACGCACACCTTATTCGACTGAAGCTTTCTTT. Translating gives CASSERTPYSTEAFF.

The chain links TRBV14 to TRBJ2-7; no definite D call. The CDR3 covers 15 residues. Germline-derived CDR1 and CDR2 are SGHDN and FVKESK. Trimming removed 3 bases from V and 2 bases from J, with 14 bases in between. The CDR3 protein is CASSHLHKPPYEQYF. DNA for the CDR3: TGTGCCAGCAGCCACCTACACAAGCCCCCCTACGAGCAGTACTTC.

The chain has TRBV20-1 and TRBJ2-3, with TRBD2 identical over 7 bases. This CDR3 spans 15 amino acids. Germline V gene data show CDR1 as DFQATT and CDR2 as SNEGSKA (reference sequence). V lost 5 bases to trimming and J lost 4 bases; unmatched junction nucleotides: 12. CDR3 residues: CSAPRADAGADTQYF. The CDR3 region has the DNA TGCAGTGCTCCCCGGGCCGACGCGGGAGCAGATACGCAGTATTTT.

The rearrangement uses TRBV7-9 and TRBJ1-6; D gene ambiguous. V was trimmed by 3 bases and J by 7 bases, leaving 10 bases between them. The CDR3 has 14 amino acids. Germline loops: CDR1 SEHNR, CDR2 FQNEAQ (reference sequence). Written as DNA, the CDR3 is TGTGCCAGCAGCTTCGGGGTCTTAAATTCACCCCTCCACTTT. Translating it yields CASSFGVLNSPLHF.

The CDR3 is CSVEEHRWGPAFF. DNA of the CDR3: TGCAGCGTTGAAGAGCACAGATGGGGCCCAGCTTTCTTT. The chain couples TRBV29-1 to TRBJ1-1, with D possibly being TRBD1 (5 bases). This CDR3 contains 13 residues. The V and J ends lost 0 bases and 10 bases respectively, with 15 bases between them. Germline V gives CDR1 SQVTM, CDR2 ANQGSEA.

V and J are TRBV3-1 and TRBJ2-5, with TRBD1 matching over 8 bases. V shed 5 bases and J 5 bases; nucleotides not matched to a gene: 4. The CDR3 length is 13 residues. CDR1 LGHDT and CDR2 YNNKEL come from the germline V gene (reference sequence). CDR3 DNA: TGTGCCAGCAGCATTACAGGGGGGGAGACCCAGTACTTC. Translation gives CASSITGGETQYF.